The clone carrying this T cell receptor beta chain came up once. Trimming cost V 3 bases and J 4 bases, with 18 bases left between them. Germline loops: CDR1 MNHNS, CDR2 SASEGT. The CDR3 has 16 amino acids. The data were taken from a study of control samples from healthy donors and cancer patients. The table came from immunoSEQ multiplex PCR; TCRdb's copy has only in-frame clones and leaves some out. The sample includes over 110,000 clones, about nine tenths of them seen just once. The V and J genes are TRBV6-1 and TRBJ1-2; D is possibly TRBD1 (6 bases). The clonotype comes from a man in his thirties or forties in good health. The sample taken for sequencing was blood. This chain's CDR3 is CASSDARRGGGYGYTF. The CDR3 nucleotides are TGTGCCAGCAGTGATGCTAGGAGGGGGGGAGGCTATGGCTACACCTTC.